This TCR beta chain was profiled in a study of T cells in localized non-small cell lung cancer. The study's findings and limits: Tumor trailed uninvolved adjacent lung in T cell clonality, which peaked there. Among blood samples, higher T cell density accompanied longer overall survival.

The protocol was immunoSEQ multiplex PCR, while the TCRdb copy is restricted to in-frame clones and leaves out a portion. The data hold around 3,600 clones, with roughly 29% observed a single time. As to this clone: Its specificity is unknown.

This CDR3 comprises 14 residues. Trimming took off 0 bases at V and 4 bases at J, with 8 bases between the two ends. CDR1 and CDR2 (germline): SGHRS, YFSETQ. The TCR comes from a female donor older than 55 with stage I lung adenocarcinoma. Sequencing was performed on lung tumor tissue, taken before any cancer treatment. The rearrangement joins TRBV5-1 to TRBJ1-5; D possibly corresponds to TRBD1 (5 bases). The CDR3 region is CASSLGGSNQPQHF. The DNA for the CDR3 is TGCGCCAGCAGCTTGGGGGGGTCTAATCAGCCCCAGCATTTT.